This T cell receptor beta chain was sequenced for a study of blood T cell repertoires in COVID-19. The repertoire was sequenced with immunoSEQ multiplex PCR; TCRdb's copy has only in-frame clones and lacks some. The sample yields a few hundred thousand clones, nearly 90% seen once. This CDR3 contains 16 residues. J lost 2 bases, V lost 1 base, and 4 bases had no gene match. Germline V gene data show CDR1 as LGHDT and CDR2 as YNNKEL (reference sequence). The specimen was peripheral blood. The chain combines TRBV3-1 (or the pseudogene TRBV3-2) with TRBJ1-2, with 10 bases that match TRBD1. The sequence was collected from an older woman with COVID-19, enrolled during active disease. The CDR3 loop reads CASSQAPTGGNYGYTF. The CDR3, as DNA: TGTGCCAGCAGCCAAGCCCCGACAGGGGGCAACTATGGCTACACCTTC.